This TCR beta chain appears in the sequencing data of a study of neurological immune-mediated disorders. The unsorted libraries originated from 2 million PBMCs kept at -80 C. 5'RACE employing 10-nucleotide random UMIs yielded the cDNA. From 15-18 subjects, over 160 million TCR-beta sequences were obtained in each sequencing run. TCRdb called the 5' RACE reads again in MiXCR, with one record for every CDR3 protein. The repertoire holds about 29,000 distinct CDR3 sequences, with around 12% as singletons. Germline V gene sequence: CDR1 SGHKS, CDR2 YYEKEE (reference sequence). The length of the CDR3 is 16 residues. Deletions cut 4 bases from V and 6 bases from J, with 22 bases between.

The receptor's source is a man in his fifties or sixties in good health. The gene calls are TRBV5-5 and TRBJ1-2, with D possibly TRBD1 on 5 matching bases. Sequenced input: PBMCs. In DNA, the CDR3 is TGTGCCAGCAGCCAGCCAGGGAATCCAAGGGCTGATGGCTACACCTTC. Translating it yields CASSQPGNPRADGYTF.